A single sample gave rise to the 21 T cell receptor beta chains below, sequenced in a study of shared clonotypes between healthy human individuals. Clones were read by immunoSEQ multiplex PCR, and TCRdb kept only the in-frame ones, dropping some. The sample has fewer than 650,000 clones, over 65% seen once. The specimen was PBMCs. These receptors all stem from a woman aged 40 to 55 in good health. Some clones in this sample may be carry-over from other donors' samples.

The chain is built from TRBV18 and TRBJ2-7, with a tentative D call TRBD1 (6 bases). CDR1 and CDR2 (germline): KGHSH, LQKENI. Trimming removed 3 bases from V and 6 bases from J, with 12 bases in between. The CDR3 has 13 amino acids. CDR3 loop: CASSPLQGGEQYF. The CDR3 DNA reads TGTGCCAGCTCACCCTTACAGGGCGGCGAGCAGTACTTC.

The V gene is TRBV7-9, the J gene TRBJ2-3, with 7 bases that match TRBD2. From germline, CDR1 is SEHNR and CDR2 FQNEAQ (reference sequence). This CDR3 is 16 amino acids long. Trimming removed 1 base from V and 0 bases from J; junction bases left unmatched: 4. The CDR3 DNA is TGTGCCAGCAGCTTAGACACTAGCGCTAGCACAGATACGCAGTATTTT. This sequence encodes CASSLDTSASTDTQYF.

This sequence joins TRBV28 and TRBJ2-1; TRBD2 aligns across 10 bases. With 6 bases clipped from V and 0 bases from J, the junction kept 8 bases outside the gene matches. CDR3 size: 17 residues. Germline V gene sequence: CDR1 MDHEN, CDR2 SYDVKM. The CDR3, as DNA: TGTGCCAGCAGGGGCCTAGCGGGGGAGAGCTCCTACAATGAGCAGTTCTTC. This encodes CASRGLAGESSYNEQFF.

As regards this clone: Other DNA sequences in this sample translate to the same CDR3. CDR3 residues: CASSPGLEETQYF. The CDR3 DNA reads as TGTGCCAGCTCACCAGGTCTGGAAGAGACCCAGTACTTC. The chain employs TRBV18 and TRBJ2-5; no reliable D call. This CDR3 has 13 amino acids. Germline values: CDR1 KGHSH, CDR2 LQKENI. V shed 2 bases and J shed 3 bases, with 7 bases lying between them.

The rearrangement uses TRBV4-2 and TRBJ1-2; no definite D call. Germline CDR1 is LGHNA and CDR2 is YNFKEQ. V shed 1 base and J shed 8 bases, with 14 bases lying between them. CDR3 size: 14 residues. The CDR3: CASSQVSGSHGYTF. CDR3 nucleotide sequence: TGTGCCAGCAGCCAAGTATCTGGTTCCCACGGCTACACCTTC.

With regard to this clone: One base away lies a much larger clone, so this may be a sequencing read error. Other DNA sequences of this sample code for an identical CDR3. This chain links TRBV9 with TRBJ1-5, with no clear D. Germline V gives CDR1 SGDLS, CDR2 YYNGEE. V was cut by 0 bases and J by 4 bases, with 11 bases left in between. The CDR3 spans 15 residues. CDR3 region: CASSVGDGLNQPQHF. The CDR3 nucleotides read TGTGCCAGCAGCGTAGGCGACGGACTAAATCAGCCCCAGCATTTT. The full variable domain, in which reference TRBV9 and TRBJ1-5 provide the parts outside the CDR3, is DSGVTQTPKHLITATGQRVTLRCSPRSGDLSVYWYQQSLDQGLQFLIQYYNGEERAKGNILERFSAQQFPDLHSELNLSSLELGDSALYFCASSVGDGLNQPQHFGDGTRLSIL.

The CDR3: CATGRGQETQYF. For the CDR3, the DNA is TGTGCCACCGGGAGGGGCCAAGAGACCCAGTACTTC. J is TRBJ2-5 and V is TRBV10-3; 8 bases fit TRBD2. Per the germline V gene, CDR1 is ENHRY and CDR2 is SYGVKD. This CDR3 has 12 amino acids. V was clipped by 10 bases and J by 1 base; unmatched bases: 2.

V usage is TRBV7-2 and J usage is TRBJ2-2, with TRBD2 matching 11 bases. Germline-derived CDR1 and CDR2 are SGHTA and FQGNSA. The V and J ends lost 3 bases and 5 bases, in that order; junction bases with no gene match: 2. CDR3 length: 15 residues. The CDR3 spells CASSLASGRTGELFF. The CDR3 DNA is TGTGCCAGCAGCTTGGCTAGCGGGAGGACCGGGGAGCTGTTTTTT.

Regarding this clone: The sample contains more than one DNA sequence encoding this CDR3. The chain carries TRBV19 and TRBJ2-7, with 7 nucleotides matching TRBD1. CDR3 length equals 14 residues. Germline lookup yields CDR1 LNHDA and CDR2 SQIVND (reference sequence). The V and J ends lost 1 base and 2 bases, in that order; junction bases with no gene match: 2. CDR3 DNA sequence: TGTGCCAGTAGTATAGGGCAGGGGGCCTACGAGCAGTACTTC. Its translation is CASSIGQGAYEQYF.

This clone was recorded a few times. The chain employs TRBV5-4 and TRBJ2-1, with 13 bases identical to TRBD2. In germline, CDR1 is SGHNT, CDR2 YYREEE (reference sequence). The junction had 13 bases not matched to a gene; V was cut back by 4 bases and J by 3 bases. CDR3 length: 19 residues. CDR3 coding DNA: TGTGCCAGCAGCGCATCCGGGACTAGCGGGAAGGGGAACTACAATGAGCAGTTCTTC. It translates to CASSASGTSGKGNYNEQFF.

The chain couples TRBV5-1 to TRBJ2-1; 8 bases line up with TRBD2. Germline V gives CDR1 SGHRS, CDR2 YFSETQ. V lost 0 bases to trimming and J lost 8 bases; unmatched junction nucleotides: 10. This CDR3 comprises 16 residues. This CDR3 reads CASSLAGTRTFHEQFF. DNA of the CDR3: TGCGCCAGCAGCTTGGCCGGGACTAGGACCTTTCATGAGCAGTTCTTC. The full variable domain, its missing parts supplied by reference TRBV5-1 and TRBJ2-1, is KAGVTQTPRYLIKTRGQQVTLSCSPISGHRSVSWYQQTPGQGLQFLFEYFSETQRNKGNFPGRFSGRQFSNSRSEMNVSTLELGDSALYLCASSLAGTRTFHEQFFGPGTRLTVL.

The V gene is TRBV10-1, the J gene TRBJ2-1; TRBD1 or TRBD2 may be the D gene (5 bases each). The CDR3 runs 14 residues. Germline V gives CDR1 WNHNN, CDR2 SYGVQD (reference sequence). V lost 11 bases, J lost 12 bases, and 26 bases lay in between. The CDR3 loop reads CAARSVKRGDGQFF. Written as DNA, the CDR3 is TGCGCCGCCCGATCGGTGAAGAGGGGCGACGGGCAGTTCTTC.

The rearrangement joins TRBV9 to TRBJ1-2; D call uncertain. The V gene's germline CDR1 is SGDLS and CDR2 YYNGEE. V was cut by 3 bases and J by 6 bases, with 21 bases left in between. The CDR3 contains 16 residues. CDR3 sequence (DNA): TGTGCCAGCAGCGACCGAGAGGGCCAACCGACCGATGGCTACACCTTC. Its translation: CASSDREGQPTDGYTF.

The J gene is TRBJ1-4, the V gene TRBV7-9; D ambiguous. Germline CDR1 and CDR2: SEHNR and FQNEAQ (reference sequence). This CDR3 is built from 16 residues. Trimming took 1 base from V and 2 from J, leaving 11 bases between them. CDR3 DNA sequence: TGTGCCAGCAGCTTAGGTAGCGGTCGGACTAATGAAAAACTGTTTTTT. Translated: CASSLGSGRTNEKLFF.

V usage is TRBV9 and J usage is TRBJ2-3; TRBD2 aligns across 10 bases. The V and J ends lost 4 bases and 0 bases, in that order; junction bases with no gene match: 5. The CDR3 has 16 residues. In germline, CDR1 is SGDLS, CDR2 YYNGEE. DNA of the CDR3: TGTGCCAGCAGCCTTGGACTAGCGGCTAGCACAGATACGCAGTATTTT. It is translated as CASSLGLAASTDTQYF.

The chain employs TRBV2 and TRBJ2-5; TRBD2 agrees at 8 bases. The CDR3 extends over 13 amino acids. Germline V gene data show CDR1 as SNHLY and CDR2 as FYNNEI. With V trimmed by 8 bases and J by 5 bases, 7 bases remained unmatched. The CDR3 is CASQRGLGETQYF. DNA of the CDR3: TGTGCCAGCCAACGGGGACTAGGGGAGACCCAGTACTTC.

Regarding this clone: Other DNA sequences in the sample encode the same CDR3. The CDR3 is CASSLGLADYNEQFF. CDR3 in DNA: TGCGCCAGCAGCTTGGGACTAGCGGATTACAATGAGCAGTTCTTC. This rearrangement joins TRBV5-1 to TRBJ2-1; TRBD2 matches at 9 bases. With 0 bases clipped from V and 4 bases from J, the junction kept 2 bases outside the gene matches. Germline CDR1 is SGHRS and CDR2 is YFSETQ. This CDR3 is built from 15 residues.

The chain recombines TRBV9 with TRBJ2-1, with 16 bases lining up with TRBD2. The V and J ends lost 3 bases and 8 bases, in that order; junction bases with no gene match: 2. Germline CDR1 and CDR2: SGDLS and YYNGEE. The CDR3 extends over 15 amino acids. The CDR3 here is CASSAGLAGGYEQFF. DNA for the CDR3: TGTGCCAGCAGCGCGGGACTAGCGGGAGGGTATGAGCAGTTCTTC.

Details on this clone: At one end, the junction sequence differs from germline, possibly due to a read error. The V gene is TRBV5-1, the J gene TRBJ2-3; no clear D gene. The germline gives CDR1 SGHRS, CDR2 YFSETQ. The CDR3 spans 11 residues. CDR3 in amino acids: CASSFIDTQYF. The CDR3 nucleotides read TGCGCCAGTAGCTTCATAGATACGCAGTATTTT. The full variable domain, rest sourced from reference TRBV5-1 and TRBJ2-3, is KAGVTQTPRYLIKTRGQQVTLSCSPISGHRSVSWYQQTPGQGLQFLFEYFSETQRNKGNFPGRFSGRQFSNSRSEMNVSTLELGDSALYLCASSFIDTQYFGPGTRLTVL.

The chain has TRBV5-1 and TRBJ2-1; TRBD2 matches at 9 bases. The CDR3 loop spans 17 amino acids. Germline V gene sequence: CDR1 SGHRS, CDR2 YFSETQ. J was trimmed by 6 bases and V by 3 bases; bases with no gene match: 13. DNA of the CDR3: TGCGCCAGCAGCTACCTTGCCGGGACTAGCCTAATCAATGAGCAGTTCTTC. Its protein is CASSYLAGTSLINEQFF.

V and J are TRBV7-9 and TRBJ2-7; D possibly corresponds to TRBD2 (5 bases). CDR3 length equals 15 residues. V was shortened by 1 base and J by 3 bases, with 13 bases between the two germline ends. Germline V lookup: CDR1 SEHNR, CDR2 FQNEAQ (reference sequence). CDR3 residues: CASSLGGDLVYEQYF. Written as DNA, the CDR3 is TGTGCCAGCAGCTTAGGGGGAGATTTGGTCTACGAGCAGTACTTC.